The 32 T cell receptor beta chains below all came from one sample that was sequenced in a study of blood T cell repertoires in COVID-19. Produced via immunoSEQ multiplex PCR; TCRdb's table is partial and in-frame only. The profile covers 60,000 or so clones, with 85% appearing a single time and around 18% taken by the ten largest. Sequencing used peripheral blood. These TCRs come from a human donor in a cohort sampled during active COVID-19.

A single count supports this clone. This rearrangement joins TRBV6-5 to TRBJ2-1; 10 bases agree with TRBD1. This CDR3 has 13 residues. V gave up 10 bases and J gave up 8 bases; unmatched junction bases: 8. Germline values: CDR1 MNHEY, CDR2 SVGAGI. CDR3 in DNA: TGTGCCACCACGGACAGGGGGTTCGATGAGCAGTTCTTC. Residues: CATTDRGFDEQFF.

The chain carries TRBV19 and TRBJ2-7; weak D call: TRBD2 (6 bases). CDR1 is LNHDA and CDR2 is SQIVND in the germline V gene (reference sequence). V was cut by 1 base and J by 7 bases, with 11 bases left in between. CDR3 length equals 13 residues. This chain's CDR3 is CASSIGLAGEQYF. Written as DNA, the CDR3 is TGTGCCAGTAGTATAGGTTTGGCGGGGGAGCAGTACTTC. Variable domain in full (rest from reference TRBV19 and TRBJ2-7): DGGITQSPKYLFRKEGQNVTLSCEQNLNHDAMYWYRQDPGQGLRLIYYSQIVNDFQKGDIAEGYSVSREKKESFPLTVTSAQKNPTAFYLCASSIGLAGEQYFGPGTRLTVT.

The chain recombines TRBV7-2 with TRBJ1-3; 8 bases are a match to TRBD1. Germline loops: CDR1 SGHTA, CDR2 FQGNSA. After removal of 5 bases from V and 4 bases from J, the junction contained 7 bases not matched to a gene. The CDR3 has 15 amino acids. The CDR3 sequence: CASSTQGASGNTIYF. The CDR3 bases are TGTGCCAGCAGCACCCAGGGGGCGAGCGGAAACACCATATATTTT.

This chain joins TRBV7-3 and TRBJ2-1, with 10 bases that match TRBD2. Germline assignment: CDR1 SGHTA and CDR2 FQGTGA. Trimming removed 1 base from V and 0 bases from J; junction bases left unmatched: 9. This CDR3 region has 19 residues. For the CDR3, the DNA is TGTGCCAGCAGCTTAAGTGGAAGCGGGGGGGCCAGCTCCTACAATGAGCAGTTCTTC. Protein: CASSLSGSGGASSYNEQFF. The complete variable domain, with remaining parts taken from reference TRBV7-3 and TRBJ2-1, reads GAGVSQTPSNKVTEKGKYVELRCDPISGHTALYWYRQSLGQGPEFLIYFQGTGAADDSGLPNDRFFAVRPEGSVSTLKIQRTERGDSAVYLCASSLSGSGGASSYNEQFFGPGTRLTVL.

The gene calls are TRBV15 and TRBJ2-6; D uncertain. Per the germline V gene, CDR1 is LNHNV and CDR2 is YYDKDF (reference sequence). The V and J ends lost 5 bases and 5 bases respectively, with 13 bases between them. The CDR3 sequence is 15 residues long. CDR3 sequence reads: CATSPRSQRANVLTF. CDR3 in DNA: TGTGCCACCAGCCCTCGGAGCCAACGGGCCAACGTCCTGACTTTC.

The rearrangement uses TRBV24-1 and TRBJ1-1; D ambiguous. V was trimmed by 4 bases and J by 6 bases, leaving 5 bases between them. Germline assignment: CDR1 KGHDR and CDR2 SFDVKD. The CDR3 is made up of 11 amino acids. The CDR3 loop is CATSEASEAFF. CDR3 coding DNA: TGTGCCACCAGTGAAGCGTCTGAAGCTTTCTTT.

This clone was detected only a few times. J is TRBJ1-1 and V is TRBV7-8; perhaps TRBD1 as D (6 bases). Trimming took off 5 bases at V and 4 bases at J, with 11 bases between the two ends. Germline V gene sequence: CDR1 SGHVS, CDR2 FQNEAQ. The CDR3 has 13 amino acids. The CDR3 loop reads CASSEQGGTEAFF. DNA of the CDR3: TGTGCCAGCAGCGAACAGGGCGGCACTGAAGCTTTCTTT.

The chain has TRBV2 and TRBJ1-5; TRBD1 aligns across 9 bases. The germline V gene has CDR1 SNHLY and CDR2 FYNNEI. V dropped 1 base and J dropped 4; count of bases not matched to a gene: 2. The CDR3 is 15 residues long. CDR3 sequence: CASSEEGTGNQPQHF. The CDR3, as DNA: TGTGCCAGCAGTGAAGAAGGGACAGGGAATCAGCCCCAGCATTTT.

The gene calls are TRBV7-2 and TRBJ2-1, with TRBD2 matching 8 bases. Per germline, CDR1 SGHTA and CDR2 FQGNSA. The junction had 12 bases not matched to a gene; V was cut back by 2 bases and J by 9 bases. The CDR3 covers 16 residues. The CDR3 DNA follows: TGTGCCAGCAGCTTATCCCCAGCGGGGGTGGGCGGTGAGCAGTTCTTC. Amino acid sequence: CASSLSPAGVGGEQFF. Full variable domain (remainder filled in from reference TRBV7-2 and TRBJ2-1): GAGVSQSPSNKVTEKGKDVELRCDPISGHTALYWYRQSLGQGLEFLIYFQGNSAPDKSGLPSDRFSAERTGGSVSTLTIQRTQQEDSAVYLCASSLSPAGVGGEQFFGPGTRLTVL.

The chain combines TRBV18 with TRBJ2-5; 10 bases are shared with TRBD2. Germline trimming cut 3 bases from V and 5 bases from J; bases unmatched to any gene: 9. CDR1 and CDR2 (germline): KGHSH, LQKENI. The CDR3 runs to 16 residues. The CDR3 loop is CASSPTSGGAGETQYF. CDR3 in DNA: TGTGCCAGCTCACCGACAAGCGGGGGGGCCGGGGAGACCCAGTACTTC. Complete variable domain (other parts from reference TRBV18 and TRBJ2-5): NAGVMQNPRHLVRRRGQEARLRCSPMKGHSHVYWYRQLPEEGLKFMVYLQKENIIDESGMPKERFSAEFPKEGPSILRIQQVVRGDSAAYFCASSPTSGGAGETQYFGPGTRLLVL.

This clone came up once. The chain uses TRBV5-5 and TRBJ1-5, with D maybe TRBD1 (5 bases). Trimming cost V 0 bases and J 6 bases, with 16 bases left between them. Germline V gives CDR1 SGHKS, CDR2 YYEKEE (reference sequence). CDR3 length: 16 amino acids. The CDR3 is CASSLAQGGLGQPQHF. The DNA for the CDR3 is TGTGCCAGCAGCTTGGCCCAGGGAGGGTTGGGTCAGCCCCAGCATTTT.

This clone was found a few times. CDR3 loop: CASSYSMASHTQYF. The CDR3 DNA follows: TGTGCCAGCAGTTACTCGATGGCCTCTCATACGCAGTATTTT. The rearrangement joins TRBV6-2 or TRBV6-3 to TRBJ2-3, with D hard to call. Trimming took off 0 bases at V and 7 bases at J, with 11 bases between the two ends. The germline V gene encodes CDR1 MNHEY and CDR2 SVGEGT. The CDR3 extends over 14 amino acids.

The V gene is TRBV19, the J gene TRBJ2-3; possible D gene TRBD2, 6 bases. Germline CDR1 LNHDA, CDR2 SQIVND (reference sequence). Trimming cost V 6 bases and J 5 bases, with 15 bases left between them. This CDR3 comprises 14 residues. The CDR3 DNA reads TGTGCCAGTAGCCGAGGCGGGGCCGGAGATACGCAGTATTTT. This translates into CASSRGGAGDTQYF.

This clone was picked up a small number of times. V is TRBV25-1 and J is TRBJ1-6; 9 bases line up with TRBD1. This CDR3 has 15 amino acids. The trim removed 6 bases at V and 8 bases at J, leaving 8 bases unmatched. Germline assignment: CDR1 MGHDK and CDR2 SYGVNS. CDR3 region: CASRRGGQGYSPLHF. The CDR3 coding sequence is TGTGCCAGCAGAAGAGGGGGACAGGGATATTCACCCCTCCACTTT.

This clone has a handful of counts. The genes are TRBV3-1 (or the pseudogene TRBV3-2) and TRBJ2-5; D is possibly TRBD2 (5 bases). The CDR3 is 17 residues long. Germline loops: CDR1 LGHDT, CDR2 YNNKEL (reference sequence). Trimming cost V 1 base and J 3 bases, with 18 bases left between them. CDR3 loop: CASSQVVSGGAKETQYF. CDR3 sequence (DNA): TGTGCCAGCAGCCAAGTGGTAAGCGGAGGAGCTAAAGAGACCCAGTACTTC.

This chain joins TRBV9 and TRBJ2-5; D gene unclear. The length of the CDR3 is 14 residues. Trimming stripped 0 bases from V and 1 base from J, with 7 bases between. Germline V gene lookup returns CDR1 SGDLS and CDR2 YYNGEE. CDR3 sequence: CASSVGQFQETQYF. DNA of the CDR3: TGTGCCAGCAGCGTAGGGCAATTCCAAGAGACCCAGTACTTC.

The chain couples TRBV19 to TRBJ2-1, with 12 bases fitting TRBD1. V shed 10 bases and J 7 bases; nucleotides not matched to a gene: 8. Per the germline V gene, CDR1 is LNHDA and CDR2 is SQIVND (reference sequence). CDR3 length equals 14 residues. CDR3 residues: CATAGTGGRNEQFF. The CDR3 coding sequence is TGTGCCACCGCCGGGACAGGGGGCAGGAATGAGCAGTTCTTC.

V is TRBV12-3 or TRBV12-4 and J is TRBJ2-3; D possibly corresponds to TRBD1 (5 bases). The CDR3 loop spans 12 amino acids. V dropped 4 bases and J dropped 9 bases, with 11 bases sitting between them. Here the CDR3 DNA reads TGTGCCAGCAGTTCTCAGGGTCGCACGCAGTATTTT. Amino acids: CASSSQGRTQYF.

The CDR3 spells CASSLNPVSPSSGYTF. The CDR3 DNA sequence: TGTGCCAGCAGCTTGAACCCGGTTAGCCCTAGCTCTGGCTACACCTTC. This chain connects TRBV7-9 to TRBJ1-2, with D unresolved. This CDR3 spans 16 amino acids. V gave up 3 bases and J gave up 7 bases, with 21 bases separating them. Per the germline V gene, CDR1 is SEHNR and CDR2 is FQNEAQ (reference sequence). Full variable domain (outside the CDR3, taken from reference TRBV7-9 and TRBJ1-2): DTGVSQNPRHKITKRGQNVTFRCDPISEHNRLYWYRQTLGQGPEFLTYFQNEAQLEKSRLLSDRFSAERPKGSFSTLEIQRTEQGDSAMYLCASSLNPVSPSSGYTFGSGTRLTVV.

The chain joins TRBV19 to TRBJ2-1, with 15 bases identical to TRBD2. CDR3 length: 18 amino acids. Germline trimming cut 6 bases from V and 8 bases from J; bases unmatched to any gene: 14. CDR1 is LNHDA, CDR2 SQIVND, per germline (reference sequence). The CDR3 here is CASSGRTSGGGSGDEQFF. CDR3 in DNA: TGTGCCAGTAGCGGACGGACTAGCGGGGGGGGTTCAGGAGATGAGCAGTTCTTC.

The CDR3 region is CASTLQGADTEAFF. CDR3 coding DNA: TGTGCCAGCACTCTCCAGGGGGCGGACACTGAAGCTTTCTTT. The chain employs TRBV21-1 and TRBJ1-1; TRBD1 is the table's D call and was not checked against the DNA. TRBV21-1 corresponds to a pseudogene. This CDR3 contains 14 residues.

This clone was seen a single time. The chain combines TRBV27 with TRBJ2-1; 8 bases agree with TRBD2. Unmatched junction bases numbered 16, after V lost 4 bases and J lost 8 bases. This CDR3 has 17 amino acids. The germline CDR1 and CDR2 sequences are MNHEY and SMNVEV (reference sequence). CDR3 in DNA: TGTGCCAGCAGTTCCCTGGCCCACGCGGGGGGATTGTATGAGCAGTTCTTC. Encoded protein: CASSSLAHAGGLYEQFF.

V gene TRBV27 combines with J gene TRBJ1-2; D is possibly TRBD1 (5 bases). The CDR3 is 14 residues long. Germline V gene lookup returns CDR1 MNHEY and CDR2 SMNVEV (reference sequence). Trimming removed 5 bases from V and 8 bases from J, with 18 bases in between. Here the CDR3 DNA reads TGTGCCAGCAGTATCGCCCAGGGAGGTGGCGGCTACACCTTC. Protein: CASSIAQGGGGYTF.

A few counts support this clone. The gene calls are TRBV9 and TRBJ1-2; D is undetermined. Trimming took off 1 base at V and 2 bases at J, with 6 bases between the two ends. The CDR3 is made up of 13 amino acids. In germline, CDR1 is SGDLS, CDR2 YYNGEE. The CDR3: CASSVTQNYGYTF. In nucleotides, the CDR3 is TGTGCCAGCAGCGTAACGCAGAACTATGGCTACACCTTC. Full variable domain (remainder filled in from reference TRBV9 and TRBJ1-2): DSGVTQTPKHLITATGQRVTLRCSPRSGDLSVYWYQQSLDQGLQFLIQYYNGEERAKGNILERFSAQQFPDLHSELNLSSLELGDSALYFCASSVTQNYGYTFGSGTRLTVV.

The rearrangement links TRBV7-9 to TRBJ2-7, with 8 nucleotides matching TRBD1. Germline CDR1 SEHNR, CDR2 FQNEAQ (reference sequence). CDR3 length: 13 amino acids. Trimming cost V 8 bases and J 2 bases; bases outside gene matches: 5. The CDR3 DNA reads TGTGCCAGCGCTCCCAGGGGGCCCTACGAGCAGTACTTC. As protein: CASAPRGPYEQYF.

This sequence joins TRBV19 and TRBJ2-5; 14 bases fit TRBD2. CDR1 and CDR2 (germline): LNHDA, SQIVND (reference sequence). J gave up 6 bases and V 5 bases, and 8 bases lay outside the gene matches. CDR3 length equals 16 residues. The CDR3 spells CASSPGTSGGDKTQYF. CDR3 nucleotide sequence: TGTGCCAGTAGTCCCGGGACTAGCGGGGGCGACAAGACCCAGTACTTC.

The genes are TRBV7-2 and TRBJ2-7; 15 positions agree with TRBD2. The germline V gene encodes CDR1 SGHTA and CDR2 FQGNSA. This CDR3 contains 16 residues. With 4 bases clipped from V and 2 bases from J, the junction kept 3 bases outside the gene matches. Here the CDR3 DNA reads TGTGCCAGCAGCTCCCGGACTAGCGGGGGGGCCTACGAGCAGTACTTC. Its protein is CASSSRTSGGAYEQYF.

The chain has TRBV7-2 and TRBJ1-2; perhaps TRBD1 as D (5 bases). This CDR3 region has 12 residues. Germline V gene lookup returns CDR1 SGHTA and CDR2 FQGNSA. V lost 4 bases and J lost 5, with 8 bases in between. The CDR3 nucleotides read TGTGCCAGCAGCTCCCAGGGATATGGCTACACCTTC. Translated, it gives CASSSQGYGYTF.

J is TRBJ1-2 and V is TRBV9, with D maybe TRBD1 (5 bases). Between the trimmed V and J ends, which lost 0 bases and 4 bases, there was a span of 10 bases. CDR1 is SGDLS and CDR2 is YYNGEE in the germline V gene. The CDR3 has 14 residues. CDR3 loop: CASSVEPGLYGYTF. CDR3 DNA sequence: TGTGCCAGCAGCGTAGAGCCAGGGCTCTATGGCTACACCTTC.

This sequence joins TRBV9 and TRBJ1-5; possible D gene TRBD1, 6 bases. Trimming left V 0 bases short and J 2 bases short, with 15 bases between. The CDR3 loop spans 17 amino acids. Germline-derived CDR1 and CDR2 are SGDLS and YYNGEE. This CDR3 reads CASSVEVASGGNQPQHF. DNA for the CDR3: TGTGCCAGCAGCGTAGAGGTGGCGTCAGGGGGCAATCAGCCCCAGCATTTT.

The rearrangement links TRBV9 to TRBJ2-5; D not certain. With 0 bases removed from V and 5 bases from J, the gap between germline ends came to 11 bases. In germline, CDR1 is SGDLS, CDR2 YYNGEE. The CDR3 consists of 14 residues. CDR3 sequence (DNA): TGTGCCAGCAGCGTAGGTAACATAATGGAGACCCAGTACTTC. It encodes CASSVGNIMETQYF.

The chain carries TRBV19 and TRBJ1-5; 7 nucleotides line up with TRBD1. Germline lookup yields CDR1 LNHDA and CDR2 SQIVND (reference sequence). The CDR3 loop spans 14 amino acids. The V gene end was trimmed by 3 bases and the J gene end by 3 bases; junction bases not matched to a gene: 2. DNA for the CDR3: TGTGCCAGTAGTATGACAGGGCCCAATCAGCCCCAGCATTTT. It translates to CASSMTGPNQPQHF.